The 13 T cell receptor beta chains in this list originate from one sample, sequenced in a study of radiation and T cells in renal cell carcinoma. Libraries were prepared by immunoSEQ multiplex PCR; TCRdb keeps only in-frame clonotypes and omits some of them. The table includes 45,000 to 55,000 clones, 80% detected once. Specified time point: blood 2 weeks post-SBRT. Treatment given: 15 Gy SBRT to primary tumor, nephrectomy 4 weeks later. The sequenced sample was blood, obtained from a patient whose treatment included radiotherapy and nephrectomy. Receptors were obtained from a woman aged 70-85 years with renal cell carcinoma.

The J gene is TRBJ2-5, the V gene TRBV6-1; 9 nucleotides line up with TRBD2. Germline V lookup: CDR1 MNHNS, CDR2 SASEGT. J gave up 5 bases and V 2 bases, and 15 bases lay outside the gene matches. The CDR3 runs to 18 residues. The CDR3 reads CASSEIPPGAGGRETQYF. The CDR3 region has the DNA TGTGCCAGCAGTGAAATCCCCCCAGGTGCGGGGGGGCGCGAGACCCAGTACTTC.

V usage is TRBV29-1 and J usage is TRBJ2-7, with D perhaps given as TRBD1 or TRBD2 (5 bases each). Per germline, CDR1 SQVTM and CDR2 ANQGSEA. The CDR3 sequence is 13 residues long. Deletions cut 4 bases from V and 1 base from J, with 11 bases between. The CDR3 reads CSVGGRDSYEQYF. For the CDR3, the DNA is TGCAGCGTTGGGGGACGCGATTCCTACGAGCAGTACTTC.

The rearrangement uses TRBV2 and TRBJ1-6, with 9 bases aligning to TRBD1. This CDR3 has 14 residues. V lost 6 bases and J lost 5; bases outside the gene matches: 2. Germline CDR1 SNHLY, CDR2 FYNNEI. CDR3 in amino acids: CASRGQGNNSPLHF. The DNA of the CDR3 is TGTGCCAGCAGGGGACAGGGAAATAATTCACCCCTCCACTTT.

The chain combines TRBV6-1 with TRBJ1-5; 9 nucleotides align to TRBD1. The V segment lost 1 base and the J segment 5 bases; nucleotides outside the gene matches: 15. Germline CDR1 MNHNS, CDR2 SASEGT. The CDR3 has 19 residues. This CDR3 reads CASSEDEGQGLLPYQPQHF. CDR3 coding DNA: TGTGCCAGCAGTGAAGACGAGGGACAGGGACTTTTACCTTATCAGCCCCAGCATTTT.

J is TRBJ1-5 and V is TRBV6-1; D possibly corresponds to TRBD1 (5 bases). Trimming pared 8 bases from V and 7 bases from J, leaving 18 bases between. Germline V gives CDR1 MNHNS, CDR2 SASEGT. The CDR3 sequence is 14 residues long. This CDR3 reads CASGTQGLGQPQHF. The CDR3 DNA reads TGTGCCAGCGGCACGCAGGGTTTAGGCCAGCCCCAGCATTTT.

This chain joins TRBV18 and TRBJ2-7; 9 bases match TRBD2. V was clipped by 3 bases and J by 5 bases; unmatched bases: 5. Per germline, CDR1 KGHSH and CDR2 LQKENI. The CDR3 is made up of 14 amino acids. CDR3 in DNA: TGTGCCAGCTCACCGAATAGCGGGAGTGACGAGCAGTACTTC. Residues: CASSPNSGSDEQYF. Full variable domain (missing parts from reference TRBV18 and TRBJ2-7): NAGVMQNPRHLVRRRGQEARLRCSPMKGHSHVYWYRQLPEEGLKFMVYLQKENIIDESGMPKERFSAEFPKEGPSILRIQQVVRGDSAAYFCASSPNSGSDEQYFGPGTRLTVT.

V usage is TRBV6-1 and J usage is TRBJ1-2; 9 positions match TRBD1. The V gene end was trimmed by 4 bases and the J gene end by 0 bases; junction bases not matched to a gene: 9. There are 17 residues in the CDR3. Germline V gene sequence: CDR1 MNHNS, CDR2 SASEGT. The CDR3 coding sequence is TGTGCCAGCAGTGCGCATTACAGGGGGCCTACTAACTATGGCTACACCTTC. Its translation is CASSAHYRGPTNYGYTF.

The chain has TRBV25-1 and TRBJ1-2, with 8 nucleotides matching TRBD1. Germline V gene sequence: CDR1 MGHDK, CDR2 SYGVNS. Unmatched junction bases numbered 2, after V lost 1 base and J lost 4 bases. This CDR3 is built from 14 residues. The CDR3 protein is CASSESGGGYGYTF. CDR3 bases: TGTGCCAGCAGTGAATCAGGGGGCGGCTATGGCTACACCTTC.

V usage is TRBV11-2 and J usage is TRBJ1-4; TRBD1 might be the D (5 bases). With 5 bases removed from V and 8 bases from J, the gap between germline ends came to 18 bases. The CDR3 sequence is 15 residues long. Germline loops: CDR1 SGHAT, CDR2 FQNNGV. The CDR3 reads CASSGGRAPREKLFF. As DNA, the CDR3 is TGTGCCAGCAGCGGGGGGAGGGCGCCGAGGGAAAAACTGTTTTTT.

V usage is TRBV5-4 and J usage is TRBJ2-1; D not certain. CDR1 is SGHNT, CDR2 YYREEE, per germline (reference sequence). V gave up 4 bases and J gave up 4 bases, with 9 bases separating them. This CDR3 contains 13 residues. The CDR3 loop reads CASSPQEYNEQFF. CDR3 DNA sequence: TGTGCCAGCAGCCCCCAGGAATACAATGAGCAGTTCTTC.

This chain joins TRBV2 and TRBJ2-3; D is uncertain. The length of the CDR3 is 14 residues. Per the germline V gene, CDR1 is SNHLY and CDR2 is FYNNEI. Trimming left V 3 bases short and J 0 bases short, with 7 bases between. CDR3 amino acids: CASSEGSSTDTQYF. The CDR3 nucleotides are TGTGCCAGCAGTGAGGGCAGTAGCACAGATACGCAGTATTTT.

This clone has a handful of counts. The CDR3 nucleotides are TGTGCCAGCAGCTTAGATGGGACTAGGTATGGAGATACGCAGTATTTT. This gives the protein CASSLDGTRYGDTQYF. The rearrangement links TRBV7-9 to TRBJ2-3, with TRBD2 identical over 8 bases. Germline loops: CDR1 SEHNR, CDR2 FQNEAQ (reference sequence). J was trimmed by 5 bases and V by 1 base; bases with no gene match: 8. The CDR3 loop spans 16 amino acids.

The V gene is TRBV5-1, the J gene TRBJ2-3; D remains ambiguous. The CDR3 covers 14 residues. From germline, CDR1 is SGHRS and CDR2 YFSETQ. V was trimmed by 0 bases and J by 2 bases, leaving 7 bases between them. CDR3 sequence: CASSLAQNTDTQYF. The CDR3 DNA sequence: TGCGCCAGCAGCTTGGCACAGAACACAGATACGCAGTATTTT.